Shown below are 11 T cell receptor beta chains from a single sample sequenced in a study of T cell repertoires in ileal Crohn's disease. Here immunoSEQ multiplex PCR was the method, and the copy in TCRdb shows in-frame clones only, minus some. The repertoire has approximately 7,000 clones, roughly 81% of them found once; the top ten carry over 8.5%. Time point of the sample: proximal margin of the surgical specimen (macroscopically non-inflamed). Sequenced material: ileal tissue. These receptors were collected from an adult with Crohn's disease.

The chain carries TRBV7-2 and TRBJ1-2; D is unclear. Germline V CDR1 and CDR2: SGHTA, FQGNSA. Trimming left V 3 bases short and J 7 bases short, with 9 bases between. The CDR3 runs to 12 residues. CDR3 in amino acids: CASSFFPGGYTF. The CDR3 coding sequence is TGTGCCAGCAGCTTTTTTCCTGGTGGCTACACCTTC.

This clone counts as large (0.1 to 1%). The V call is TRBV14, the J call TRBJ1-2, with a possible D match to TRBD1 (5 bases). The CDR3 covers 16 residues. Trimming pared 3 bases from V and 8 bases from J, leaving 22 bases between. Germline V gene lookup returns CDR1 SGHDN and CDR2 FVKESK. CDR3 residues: CASSQGQVVLPGGYTF. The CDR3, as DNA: TGTGCCAGCAGCCAGGGGCAGGTCGTACTTCCGGGGGGCTACACCTTC. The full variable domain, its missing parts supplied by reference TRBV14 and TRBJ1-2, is EAGVTQFPSHSVIEKGQTVTLRCDPISGHDNLYWYRRVMGKEIKFLLHFVKESKQDESGMPNNRFLAERTGGTYSTLKVQPAELEDSGVYFCASSQGQVVLPGGYTFGSGTRLTVV.

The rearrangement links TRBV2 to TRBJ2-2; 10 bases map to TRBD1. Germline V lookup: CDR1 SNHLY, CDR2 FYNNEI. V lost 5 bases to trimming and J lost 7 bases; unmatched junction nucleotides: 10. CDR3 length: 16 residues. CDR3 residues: CASSKGSGQGHGELFF. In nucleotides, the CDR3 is TGTGCCAGCAGTAAGGGTTCGGGACAGGGGCACGGGGAGCTGTTTTTT. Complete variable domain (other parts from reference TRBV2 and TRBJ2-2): EPEVTQTPSHQVTQMGQEVILRCVPISNHLYFYWYRQILGQKVEFLVSFYNNEISEKSEIFDDQFSVERPDGSNFTLKIRSTKLEDSAMYFCASSKGSGQGHGELFFGEGSRLTVL.

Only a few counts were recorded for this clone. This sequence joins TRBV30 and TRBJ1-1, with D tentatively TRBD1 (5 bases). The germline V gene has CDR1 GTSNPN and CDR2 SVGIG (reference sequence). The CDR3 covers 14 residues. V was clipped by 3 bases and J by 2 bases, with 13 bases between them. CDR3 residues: CAWRWAGRNTEAFF. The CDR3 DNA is TGTGCCTGGAGGTGGGCAGGGAGAAACACTGAAGCTTTCTTT. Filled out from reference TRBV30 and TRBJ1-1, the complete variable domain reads SQTIHQWPATLVQPVGSPLSLECTVEGTSNPNLYWYRQAAGRGLQLLFYSVGIGQISSEVPQNLSASRPQDRQFILSSKKLLLSDSGFYLCAWRWAGRNTEAFFGQGTRLTVV.

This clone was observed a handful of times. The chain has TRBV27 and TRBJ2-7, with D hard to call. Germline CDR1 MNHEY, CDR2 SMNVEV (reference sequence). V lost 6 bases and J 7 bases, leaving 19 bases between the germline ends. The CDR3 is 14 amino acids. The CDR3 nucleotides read TGTGCCAGCAGCTTGACCGCACAGCCTTTGGAGCAGTACTTC. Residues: CASSLTAQPLEQYF.

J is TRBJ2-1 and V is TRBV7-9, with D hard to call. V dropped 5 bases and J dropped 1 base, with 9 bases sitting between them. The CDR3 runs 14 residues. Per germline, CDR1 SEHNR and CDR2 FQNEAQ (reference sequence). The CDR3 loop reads CASSPRLSYNEQFF. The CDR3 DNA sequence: TGTGCCAGCAGCCCCCGACTGTCCTACAATGAGCAGTTCTTC.

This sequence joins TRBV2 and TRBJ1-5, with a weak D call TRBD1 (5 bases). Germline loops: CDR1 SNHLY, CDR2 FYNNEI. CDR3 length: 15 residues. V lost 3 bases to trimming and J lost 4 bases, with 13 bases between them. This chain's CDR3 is CASSEVRAPNQPQHF. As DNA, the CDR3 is TGTGCCAGCAGTGAGGTCAGGGCCCCGAATCAGCCCCAGCATTTT.

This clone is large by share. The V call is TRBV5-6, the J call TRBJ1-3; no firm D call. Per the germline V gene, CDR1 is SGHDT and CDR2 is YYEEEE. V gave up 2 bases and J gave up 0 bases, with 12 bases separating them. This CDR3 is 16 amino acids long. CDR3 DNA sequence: TGTGCCAGCAGCTTCGGCGGGCCACGCTCTGGAAACACCATATATTTT. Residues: CASSFGGPRSGNTIYF.

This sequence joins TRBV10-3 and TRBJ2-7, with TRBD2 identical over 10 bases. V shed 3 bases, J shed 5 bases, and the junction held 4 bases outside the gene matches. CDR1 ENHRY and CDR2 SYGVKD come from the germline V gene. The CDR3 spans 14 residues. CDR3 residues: CAISDSSGSNEQYF. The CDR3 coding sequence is TGTGCCATCAGTGACTCTAGCGGGAGCAACGAGCAGTACTTC.

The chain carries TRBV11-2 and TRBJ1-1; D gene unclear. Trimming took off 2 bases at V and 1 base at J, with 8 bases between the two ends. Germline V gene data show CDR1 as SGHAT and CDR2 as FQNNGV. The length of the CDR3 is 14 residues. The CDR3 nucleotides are TGTGCCAGCAGCTTAAAGTACGGGAACACTGAAGCTTTCTTT. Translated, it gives CASSLKYGNTEAFF. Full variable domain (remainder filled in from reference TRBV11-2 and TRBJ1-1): EAGVAQSPRYKIIEKRQSVAFWCNPISGHATLYWYQQILGQGPKLLIQFQNNGVVDDSQLPKDRFSAERLKGVDSTLKIQPAKLEDSAVYLCASSLKYGNTEAFFGQGTRLTVV.

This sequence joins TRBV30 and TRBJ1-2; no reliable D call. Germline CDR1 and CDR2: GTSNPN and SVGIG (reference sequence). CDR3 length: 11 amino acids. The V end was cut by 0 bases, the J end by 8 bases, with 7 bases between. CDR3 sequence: CAWSVLSGYTF. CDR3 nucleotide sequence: TGTGCCTGGAGTGTACTGTCCGGCTACACCTTC. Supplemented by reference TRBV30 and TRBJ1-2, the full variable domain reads SQTIHQWPATLVQPVGSPLSLECTVEGTSNPNLYWYRQAAGRGLQLLFYSVGIGQISSEVPQNLSASRPQDRQFILSSKKLLLSDSGFYLCAWSVLSGYTFGSGTRLTVV.